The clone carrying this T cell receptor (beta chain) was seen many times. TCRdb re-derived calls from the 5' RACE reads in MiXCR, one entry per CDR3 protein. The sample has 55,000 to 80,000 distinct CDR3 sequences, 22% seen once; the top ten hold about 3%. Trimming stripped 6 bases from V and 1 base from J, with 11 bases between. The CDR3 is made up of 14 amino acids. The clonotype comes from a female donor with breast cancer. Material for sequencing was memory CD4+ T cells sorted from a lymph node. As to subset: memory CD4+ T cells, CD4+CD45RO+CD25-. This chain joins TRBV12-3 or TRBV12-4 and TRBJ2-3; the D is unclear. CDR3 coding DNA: TGTGCCAGCAGGGGATGGACGGGCACAGATACGCAGTATTTT. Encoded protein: CASRGWTGTDTQYF.